The present T cell receptor beta chain was sequenced within a study of CD8+CD57+ T cells in acquired aplastic anemia. Turning to the study itself: When averaged, DNA from sorted CD4+ and CD8+ cells came to approximately 3.2 ug. Roughly 11 million reads, on average, were obtained for CD4+ cells from healthy donors. Regarding the study as a whole: The same twenty-nine CD8+ CDR3 sequences occurred in patients and in controls. Patients showed no significant difference from controls in CD8+ Simpson's diversity.

This clonotype appeared a single time. The antigen remains unidentified. The V end was cut by 6 bases, the J end by 2 bases, with 10 bases between. CDR1 and CDR2 (germline): MNHEY, SVGAGI. This CDR3 has 13 residues. Genomic DNA, serving as template, underwent TCR beta VDJ and CDR3 profiling. TCRdb re-derived calls from the reads in MiXCR, one entry per CDR3 protein. This sample has about 170,000 distinct CDR3 sequences, with 50% to 75% found just once. This TCR derives from a human donor in good health. Sequenced input: sorted CD4+, CD8+, or CD8+CD57+ T cells (not recorded which) from PBMCs. The chain recombines TRBV6-5 with TRBJ1-2; no firm D call. In nucleotides, the CDR3 is TGTGCCAGCAGGGAGAGACGGAACTATGGCTACACCTTC. Translated: CASRERRNYGYTF.